These T cell receptor beta chains were read from a single sample in a study of CD8 T cells in ankylosing spondylitis. In TCRdb, the 5' RACE reads were re-called with MiXCR into one record per CDR3 protein. The table lists 270,000 or so distinct CDR3 sequences, more than 15% of them singletons, with around 30% in the top ten. Source material: blood, either unsorted or a sorted T cell fraction (not recorded which). These receptors were collected from a male donor with ankylosing spondylitis or in good health (not recorded which). Each CDR3 is given with its conserved first and last residue. Fields, in order: V gene, J gene, D gene, clone size, CDR3 protein, CDR3 DNA. D genes are given only for firm matches. For some rows the clone size is stated as once, few or many, or as a class when expanded; others skip it.

>TRBV11-1|TRBJ2-1|NA|NA
CASSLAHMTSHKEVSYNEQFF
TGTGCCAGCAGCTTAGCCCATATGACTAGTCATAAAGAGGTCTCCTACAATGAGCAGTTCTTC
>TRBV11-2|TRBJ1-2|NA|NA
CASSLERGEFYGGYTF
TGTGCCAGCAGCTTAGAGCGCGGGGAATTCTATGGTGGCTACACCTTC
>TRBV20-1|TRBJ2-7|NA|many
CSVPEGRNYEQYF
TGCAGTGTCCCCGAGGGACGCAACTACGAGCAGTACTTC
>TRBV7-9|TRBJ1-1|NA|many
CASNLGGTEAFF
TGTGCCAGCAACCTGGGGGGCACTGAAGCTTTCTTT
>TRBV3-1|TRBJ2-7|NA|NA
CASSAWTEAYEQYF
TGTGCCAGCAGCGCTTGGACGGAAGCCTACGAGCAGTACTTC
>TRBV27|TRBJ2-1|NA|NA
CASSLDPFGDYNEQFF
TGTGCCAGCAGTTTAGACCCCTTCGGGGATTACAATGAGCAGTTCTTC
>TRBV4-1|TRBJ2-7|TRBD2|NA
CASSHLAGSYEQYF
TGCGCCAGCAGCCACCTAGCGGGGTCCTACGAGCAGTACTTC
>TRBV7-2|TRBJ2-5|TRBD2|NA
CASSPGTSGWETQYF
TGTGCCAGCAGCCCCGGGACTAGCGGTTGGGAGACCCAGTACTTC
>TRBV4-1|TRBJ2-1|NA|few
CASSQSDYNEQFF
TGCGCCAGCAGCCAATCAGACTACAATGAGCAGTTCTTC
>TRBV10-3|TRBJ2-3|TRBD2|NA
CAISEPGTSGTDTQYF
TGTGCCATCAGTGAGCCGGGGACTAGCGGTACAGATACGCAGTATTTT
>TRBV27|TRBJ2-1|TRBD2|few
CASSRREGRYNEQFF
TGTGCCAGCAGTCGGCGGGAGGGCCGGTACAATGAGCAGTTCTTC
>TRBV7-9|TRBJ1-1|NA|few
CASSRPSETEAFF
TGTGCCAGCAGCCGCCCCAGTGAGACTGAAGCTTTCTTT
>TRBV7-9|TRBJ2-7|NA|NA
CASSSMDWSYEQYF
TGTGCCAGCAGCTCAATGGACTGGTCCTACGAGCAGTACTTC
>TRBV7-3|TRBJ2-3|NA|few
CASRGPVAGRSTDTQYF
TGTGCCAGCAGGGGACCGGTTGCCGGTAGGAGCACAGATACGCAGTATTTT
>TRBV27|TRBJ1-5|NA|few
CASSLSPKVSNQPQHF
TGTGCCAGCAGTTTAAGCCCAAAGGTCAGCAATCAGCCCCAGCATTTT
>TRBV6-5|TRBJ2-1|TRBD2|few
CASSYGTSGTNEQFF
TGTGCCAGCAGTTACGGGACTAGCGGGACTAATGAGCAGTTCTTC
>TRBV3-1|TRBJ2-1|NA|once
CASSQEGAEEQFF
TGTGCCAGCAGCCAAGAAGGAGCGGAAGAGCAGTTCTTC
>TRBV7-3|TRBJ2-7|NA|NA
CASSLRRWLYEQYF
TGTGCCAGCAGCTTAAGGCGGTGGCTTTACGAGCAGTACTTC
>TRBV29-1|TRBJ2-7|NA|many
CSVRTDLSYEQYF
TGCAGCGTTAGGACAGATCTTTCCTACGAGCAGTACTTC
>TRBV27|TRBJ2-2|NA|few
CASSWGAAGELFF
TGTGCCAGCAGTTGGGGGGCCGCCGGGGAGCTGTTTTTT
>TRBV20-1|TRBJ2-7|NA|NA
CSARDRSQGYEQYF
TGCAGTGCTAGAGATCGGTCCCAGGGCTACGAGCAGTACTTC
>TRBV29-1|TRBJ2-1|NA|NA
CSVEMLWTGGTAGGNEQFF
TGCAGCGTTGAAATGTTGTGGACAGGAGGGACCGCCGGGGGCAATGAGCAGTTCTTC
>TRBV12-3/TRBV12-4|TRBJ2-1|TRBD2|NA
CASSPLVAGGPNEQFF
TGTGCCAGCAGTCCCCTGGTAGCGGGAGGGCCCAATGAGCAGTTCTTC
>TRBV6-1|TRBJ2-3|NA|NA
CASSKPKGIGDFMGTDTQYF
TGTGCCAGCAGTAAACCCAAGGGGATTGGAGATTTCATGGGGACAGATACGCAGTATTTT
>TRBV29-1|TRBJ2-4|NA|NA
CSAVPTGKNIQYF
TGCAGCGCCGTCCCAACGGGCAAAAACATTCAGTACTTC
>TRBV7-6|TRBJ2-5|TRBD1|NA
CASSLAGTGLVETQYF
TGTGCCAGCAGCTTAGCAGGGACAGGGTTGGTCGAGACCCAGTACTTC
>TRBV9|TRBJ2-4|NA|many
CASSGREGPTDIQYF
TGTGCCAGCAGCGGAAGAGAGGGCCCCACGGACATTCAGTACTTC
>TRBV7-6|TRBJ1-5|NA|few
CASSSGVNQPQHF
TGTGCCAGCAGCTCGGGGGTCAATCAGCCCCAGCATTTT
>TRBV7-3|TRBJ2-6|NA|NA
CASSRANSGANVLTF
TGTGCCAGCAGCAGGGCAAACTCTGGGGCCAACGTCCTGACTTTC
>TRBV4-3|TRBJ1-6|NA|NA
CASSQDRNNSPLHF
TGCGCCAGCAGCCAAGATCGAAATAATTCACCCCTCCACTTT
>TRBV12-3/TRBV12-4|TRBJ2-7|TRBD2|NA
CASSLASGSTIYEQYF
TGTGCCAGCAGTTTAGCTAGCGGGAGTACTATTTACGAGCAGTACTTC
>TRBV5-1|TRBJ2-7|NA|NA
CASSGTGLPIDEQYF
TGCGCCAGCAGCGGAACAGGGTTGCCGATCGACGAGCAGTACTTC
>TRBV27|TRBJ2-5|TRBD2|NA
CASSRTSGLQETQYF
TGTGCCAGCAGTCGGACTAGCGGACTACAAGAGACCCAGTACTTC
>TRBV12-3/TRBV12-4|TRBJ2-3|NA|few
CASSPRGSDTQYF
TGTGCCAGCAGTCCACGGGGGTCGGATACGCAGTATTTT
>TRBV3-1|TRBJ2-7|NA|few
CASSQGREQIYEQYF
TGTGCCAGCAGCCAGGGGAGAGAGCAAATCTACGAGCAGTACTTC
>TRBV15|TRBJ2-3|TRBD1|few
CATSRGDSSDTQYF
TGTGCCACCAGCAGGGGGGACAGCTCGGATACGCAGTATTTT
>TRBV27|TRBJ1-6|NA|NA
CASTRGGGNSPLHF
TGTGCCAGCACCCGAGGTGGGGGGAATTCACCCCTCCACTTT
>TRBV28|TRBJ2-3|NA|NA
CASSFRDRTYADTQYF
TGTGCCAGCAGTTTCCGCGACAGGACCTACGCAGATACGCAGTATTTT
>TRBV29-1|TRBJ2-7|TRBD1|NA
CSVAGTGSYEQYF
TGCAGCGTTGCCGGGACAGGTTCCTACGAGCAGTACTTC
>TRBV6-2/TRBV6-3|TRBJ2-7|NA|many
CASSYPVGEQYF
TGTGCCAGCAGTTACCCAGTTGGCGAGCAGTACTTC
>TRBV3-1|TRBJ1-6|NA|NA
CASSPGSPLHF
TGTGCCAGCAGCCCAGGGTCACCCCTCCACTTT
>TRBV20-1|TRBJ1-1|NA|NA
CSARHRGFPTEAFF
TGCAGTGCTAGACACCGGGGCTTCCCCACTGAAGCTTTCTTT
>TRBV12-3/TRBV12-4|TRBJ2-7|NA|NA
CASRPVGRGYEQYF
TGTGCCAGCAGGCCTGTAGGGCGGGGTTACGAGCAGTACTTC
>TRBV27|TRBJ2-1|TRBD2|few
CASSFLGLAQSSYNEQFF
TGTGCCAGCAGTTTCCTGGGACTAGCGCAGAGCTCCTACAATGAGCAGTTCTTC
>TRBV12-3/TRBV12-4|TRBJ2-5|NA|few
CASSLTSGQETQYF
TGTGCCAGCAGTTTGACCAGCGGCCAAGAGACCCAGTACTTC
>TRBV4-2|TRBJ1-1|TRBD1|NA
CASSQAGQTNTEAFF
TGTGCCAGCAGCCAAGCGGGACAGACGAACACTGAAGCTTTCTTT
>TRBV12-3/TRBV12-4|TRBJ1-3|NA|many
CASSLAVQYSGNTIYF
TGTGCCAGCAGTTTAGCAGTACAATACTCTGGAAACACCATATATTTT
>TRBV7-3|TRBJ2-3|TRBD2|NA
CASSHPGLESDTQYF
TGTGCCAGCAGCCATCCGGGACTAGAATCAGATACGCAGTATTTT
>TRBV6-1|TRBJ2-1|TRBD2|NA
CASRLAAYNEQFF
TGTGCCAGCAGACTAGCGGCCTACAATGAGCAGTTCTTC
>TRBV29-1|TRBJ2-5|NA|NA
CSVVWQEQETQYF
TGCAGCGTTGTATGGCAGGAACAAGAGACCCAGTACTTC
>TRBV5-4|TRBJ2-5|TRBD2|NA
CASSLGVAGGNQETQYF
TGTGCCAGCAGCTTGGGGGTAGCGGGAGGAAACCAAGAGACCCAGTACTTC
>TRBV29-1|TRBJ2-1|TRBD1|many
CSVEDTGDYNEQFF
TGCAGCGTTGAAGATACAGGGGACTACAATGAGCAGTTCTTC